The 8 T cell receptor beta chains in this list originate from one sample, sequenced in a study of CD8 T cells in Susac syndrome. With random hexamers, reverse transcription was performed on about 0.45 to 1 ug of RNA. TCRdb re-called the immunoSEQ multiplex PCR reads with MiXCR, one entry per CDR3 protein. This sample carries around 170,000 distinct CDR3 sequences, around 92% of them seen once, and the ten largest clones take around 0.08%. The sequencing sample was made of CD4+ T cells from PBMCs. The receptors were sampled from a human donor in good health.

The V gene is TRBV7-9, the J gene TRBJ2-1; TRBD1 matches 7 bases. V lost 5 bases to trimming and J lost 6 bases; unmatched junction nucleotides: 7. This CDR3 spans 14 amino acids. CDR1 and CDR2 from the germline V gene are SEHNR and FQNEAQ (reference sequence). The CDR3 protein is CASSLWTGGNEQFF. CDR3 DNA: TGTGCCAGCAGCCTCTGGACAGGCGGCAATGAGCAGTTCTTC.

The chain is built from TRBV2 and TRBJ1-5, with D hard to call. The V end lost 4 bases, the J end lost 0 bases, and 4 bases lay between the germline ends. Per the germline V gene, CDR1 is SNHLY and CDR2 is FYNNEI. This CDR3 is built from 13 residues. The CDR3 is CASSGDSNQPQHF. As DNA, the CDR3 is TGTGCCAGCAGTGGGGATAGCAATCAGCCCCAGCATTTT.

This chain connects TRBV14 to TRBJ2-1; 8 bases line up with TRBD1. After removal of 4 bases from V and 4 bases from J, the junction contained 6 bases not matched to a gene. The CDR3 is 15 residues long. Germline lookup yields CDR1 SGHDN and CDR2 FVKESK. The CDR3 reads CASSRRDRTYNEQFF. The CDR3 DNA reads as TGTGCCAGCAGCCGCCGGGACAGGACTTACAATGAGCAGTTCTTC. The full variable domain, completed using reference TRBV14 and TRBJ2-1, is EAGVTQFPSHSVIEKGQTVTLRCDPISGHDNLYWYRRVMGKEIKFLLHFVKESKQDESGMPNNRFLAERTGGTYSTLKVQPAELEDSGVYFCASSRRDRTYNEQFFGPGTRLTVL.

In this sample, this clonotype turned up once. A read error may produce the germline difference seen at one junction end. This chain uses TRBV2 with TRBJ2-5, with D perhaps matching TRBD2 (6 bases). The CDR3 totals 15 residues. Germline V CDR1 and CDR2: SNHLY, FYNNEI. In DNA form, the CDR3 reads TGTGCCAACAGTGAGGGTTGGCGGGGCGGTGAGACCCAGTACTTC. Residues: CANSEGWRGGETQYF.

The chain joins TRBV23-1 to TRBJ1-1, with 8 bases aligning to TRBD1. TRBV23-1 is placed among ORFs of uncertain function. CDR3 length: 15 residues. V gave up 3 bases and J gave up 3 bases; unmatched junction bases: 6. Here the CDR3 reads CASSHRRQGHTEAFF. The CDR3 nucleotides are TGCGCCAGCAGTCACCGGAGACAGGGGCACACTGAAGCTTTCTTT.

The DNA of the CDR3 is TGCAGTGCTAGAGACGACAGGGCTCAAGAAAAACTGTTTTTT. Protein: CSARDDRAQEKLFF. The J gene is TRBJ1-4, the V gene TRBV20-1; 7 bases are a match to TRBD1. The germline V gene has CDR1 DFQATT and CDR2 SNEGSKA (reference sequence). This CDR3 spans 14 amino acids. V trimming: 0 bases; J trimming: 8 bases; junction bases outside the gene matches: 6.

This chain uses TRBV6-2 or TRBV6-3 with TRBJ1-2; D is unclear. This CDR3 comprises 15 residues. Germline values: CDR1 MNHEY, CDR2 SVGEGT. V was trimmed by 7 bases and J by 3 bases, leaving 18 bases between them. The CDR3 loop reads CASTPSWVSDYGYTF. Written as DNA, the CDR3 is TGTGCCAGCACCCCTTCGTGGGTCAGCGACTATGGCTACACCTTC.

This clonotype was found once. The chain combines TRBV5-6 with TRBJ1-1, with D tentatively TRBD1 (5 bases). Between the trimmed V and J ends, which lost 0 bases and 6 bases, there was a span of 18 bases. The CDR3 consists of 16 residues. Per the germline V gene, CDR1 is SGHDT and CDR2 is YYEEEE. The CDR3 nucleotides are TGTGCCAGCAGCTTGGGGGGCGGAGATACCGATCCTGAAGCTTTCTTT. Its protein product is CASSLGGGDTDPEAFF.